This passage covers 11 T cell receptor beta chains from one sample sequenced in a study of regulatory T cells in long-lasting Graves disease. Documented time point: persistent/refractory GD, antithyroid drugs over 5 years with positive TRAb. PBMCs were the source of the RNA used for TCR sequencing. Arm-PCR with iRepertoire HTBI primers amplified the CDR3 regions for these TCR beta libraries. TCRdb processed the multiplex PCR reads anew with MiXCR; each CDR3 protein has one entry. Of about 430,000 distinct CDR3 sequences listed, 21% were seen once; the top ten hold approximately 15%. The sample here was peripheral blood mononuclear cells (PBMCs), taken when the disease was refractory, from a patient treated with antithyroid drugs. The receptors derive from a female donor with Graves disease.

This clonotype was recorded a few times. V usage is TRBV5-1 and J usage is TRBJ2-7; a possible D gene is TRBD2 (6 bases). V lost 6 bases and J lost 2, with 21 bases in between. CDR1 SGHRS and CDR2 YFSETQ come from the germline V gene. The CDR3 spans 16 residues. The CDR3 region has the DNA TGCGCCAGCAACTCGAAGGGGACGTCGGGGGCCTACGAGCAGTACTTC. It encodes CASNSKGTSGAYEQYF.

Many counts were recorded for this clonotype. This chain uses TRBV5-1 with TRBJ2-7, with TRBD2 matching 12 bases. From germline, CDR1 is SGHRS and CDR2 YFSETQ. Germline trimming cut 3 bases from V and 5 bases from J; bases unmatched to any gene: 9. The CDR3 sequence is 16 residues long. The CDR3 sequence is CASSSGLAGKNNEQYF. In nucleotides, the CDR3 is TGCGCCAGCAGCTCTGGACTAGCGGGAAAGAACAACGAGCAGTACTTC.

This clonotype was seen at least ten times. This CDR3 is CASRMGGDTEAFF. Here the CDR3 DNA reads TGTGCCAGCAGGATGGGAGGTGACACTGAAGCTTTCTTT. The chain carries TRBV28 and TRBJ1-1; the D is unclear. Germline CDR1 is MDHEN and CDR2 is SYDVKM. The CDR3 consists of 13 residues. Between the trimmed V and J ends, which lost 6 bases and 3 bases, there was a span of 11 bases.

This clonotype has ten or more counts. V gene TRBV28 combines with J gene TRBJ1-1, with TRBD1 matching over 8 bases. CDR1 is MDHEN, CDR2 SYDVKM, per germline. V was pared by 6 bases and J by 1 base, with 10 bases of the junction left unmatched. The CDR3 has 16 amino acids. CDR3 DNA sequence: TGTGCCAGCAGCCGAATAGGACAGGGCGCGAACACTGAAGCTTTCTTT. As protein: CASSRIGQGANTEAFF.

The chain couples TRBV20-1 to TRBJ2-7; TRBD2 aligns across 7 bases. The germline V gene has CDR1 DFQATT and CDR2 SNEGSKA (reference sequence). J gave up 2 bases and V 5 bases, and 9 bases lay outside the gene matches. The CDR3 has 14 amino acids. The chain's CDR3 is CSAPSGDRAYEQYF. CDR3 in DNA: TGCAGTGCTCCTAGCGGAGATAGGGCCTACGAGCAGTACTTC.

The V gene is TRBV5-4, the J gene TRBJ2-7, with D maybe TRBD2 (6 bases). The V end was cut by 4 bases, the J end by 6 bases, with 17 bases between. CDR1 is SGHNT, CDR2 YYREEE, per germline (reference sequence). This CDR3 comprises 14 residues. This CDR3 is CASSGTSGTVEQYF. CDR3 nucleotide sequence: TGTGCCAGCAGCGGTACGTCCGGGACTGTCGAGCAGTACTTC.

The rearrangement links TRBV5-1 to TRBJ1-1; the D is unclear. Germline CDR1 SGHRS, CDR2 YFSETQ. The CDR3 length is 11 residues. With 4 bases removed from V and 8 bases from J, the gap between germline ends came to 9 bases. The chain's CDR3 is CASSGRFEAFF. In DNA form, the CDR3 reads TGCGCCAGCAGCGGGAGGTTCGAAGCTTTCTTT. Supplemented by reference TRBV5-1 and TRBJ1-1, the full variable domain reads KAGVTQTPRYLIKTRGQQVTLSCSPISGHRSVSWYQQTPGQGLQFLFEYFSETQRNKGNFPGRFSGRQFSNSRSEMNVSTLELGDSALYLCASSGRFEAFFGQGTRLTVV.

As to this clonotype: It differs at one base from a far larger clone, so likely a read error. This CDR3 reads CASSEGTSAYEQYF. CDR3 coding DNA: TGTGCCAGCAGTGAGGGGACTAGCGCCTACGAGCAGTACTTC. The genes are TRBV15 and TRBJ2-7; TRBD2 agrees at 10 bases. Germline CDR1 and CDR2: LNHNV and YYDKDF (reference sequence). V lost 10 bases to trimming and J lost 2 bases; unmatched junction nucleotides: 8. This CDR3 comprises 14 residues.

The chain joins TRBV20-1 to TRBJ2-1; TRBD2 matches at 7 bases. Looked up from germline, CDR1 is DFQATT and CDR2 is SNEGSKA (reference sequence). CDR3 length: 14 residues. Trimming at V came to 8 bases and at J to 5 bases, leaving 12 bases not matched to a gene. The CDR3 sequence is CSQCCGSSHNEQFF. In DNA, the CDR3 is TGCAGTCAATGCTGCGGGAGTTCCCACAATGAGCAGTTCTTC.

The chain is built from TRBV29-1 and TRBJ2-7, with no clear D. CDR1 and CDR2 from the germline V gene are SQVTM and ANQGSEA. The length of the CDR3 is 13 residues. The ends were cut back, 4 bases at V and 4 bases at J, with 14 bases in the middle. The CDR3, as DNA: TGCAGCGTTGTGCCTGCAACACAGTACGAGCAGTACTTC. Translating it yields CSVVPATQYEQYF.

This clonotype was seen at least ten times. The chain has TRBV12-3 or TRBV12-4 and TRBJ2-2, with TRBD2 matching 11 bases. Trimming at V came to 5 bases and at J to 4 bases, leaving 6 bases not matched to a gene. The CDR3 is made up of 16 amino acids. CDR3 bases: TGTGCCAGCAGTCCCAGACTAGCGGGAACCACCGGGGAGCTGTTTTTT. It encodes CASSPRLAGTTGELFF.